These 5 T cell receptor beta chains were all obtained from the same sample, sequenced in a study of CD8 T cells in ankylosing spondylitis. TCRdb ran MiXCR on the 5' RACE reads and lists one entry per CDR3 protein. Here the sample spans a few hundred thousand distinct CDR3 sequences, around 25% being singletons. The sample consisted of blood, either unsorted or a sorted T cell fraction (not recorded which). The source is a male donor with ankylosing spondylitis or in good health (not recorded which).

V gene TRBV10-1 combines with J gene TRBJ2-1; possibly TRBD1 for D (6 bases). Germline V CDR1 and CDR2: WNHNN, SYGVQD (reference sequence). Trimming removed 6 bases from V and 4 bases from J, with 16 bases in between. There are 15 residues in the CDR3. The CDR3 is CASRNLGHTYNEQFF. The CDR3 nucleotides are TGCGCCAGCAGAAACCTGGGACACACTTACAATGAGCAGTTCTTC.

Concerning this clonotype: Just one base apart from a much larger clone, this may be a read error. V is TRBV7-3 and J is TRBJ2-2; D gene uncertain. CDR1 is SGHTA, CDR2 FQGTGA, per germline. This CDR3 is built from 13 residues. The V end lost 2 bases, the J end lost 5 bases, and 6 bases lay between the germline ends. The DNA of the CDR3 is TGTGCCAGCAGCTTAGAAGGGACCGGGGAGCTGTTTTTT. Protein sequence: CASSLEGTGELFF.

In this sample, this clonotype turned up many times. This chain uses TRBV3-1 with TRBJ2-7, with 8 bases that match TRBD2. The CDR3 extends over 16 amino acids. The germline CDR1 and CDR2 sequences are LGHDT and YNNKEL (reference sequence). Losses at the gene ends were 1 base for V and 0 bases for J; bases not matched to a gene: 5. CDR3 bases: TGTGCCAGCAGCCAAGGGAGCGGGGGATTCTCCTACGAGCAGTACTTC. It translates to CASSQGSGGFSYEQYF.

The chain recombines TRBV10-1 with TRBJ2-2, with a tentative D call TRBD2 (6 bases). Trimming took 5 bases from V and 13 from J, leaving 17 bases between them. The CDR3 loop spans 13 amino acids. Germline V gives CDR1 WNHNN, CDR2 SYGVQD (reference sequence). CDR3 nucleotides: TGCGCCAGCAGTAAGGGCGAGCTGGAGGGGCTGTTTTTT. Its protein product is CASSKGELEGLFF.

This chain links TRBV20-1 with TRBJ2-3, with D possibly TRBD2 on 5 matching bases. CDR1 and CDR2 from the germline V gene are DFQATT and SNEGSKA (reference sequence). Trimming took off 3 bases at V and 2 bases at J, with 15 bases between the two ends. The CDR3 extends over 15 amino acids. The CDR3, as DNA: TGCAGTGCTAGGGGAACCCTAGCCATCACAGATACGCAGTATTTT. Its translation is CSARGTLAITDTQYF.